The 29 T cell receptor delta chains below were found in one sample sequenced in a study of Vδ1+ human thymocytes. Study findings and constraints: Highly polyclonal TRG and TRD repertoires with Gaussian CDR3 length distributions appeared in thymus.

Their antigen targets remain unknown. Sequences come from RNA converted to cDNA by reverse transcription. Pooled V-gene forward primers with one constant-region reverse primer generated the CDR3 amplicons by multiplex PCR. TCRdb re-called the multiplex PCR reads through CATT. The sample comprises around 26,000 delta-chain clones, around 32% of which are singletons, and 1.5% to 2% rests with the top ten. The sequenced sample consisted of Vdelta1+ gamma-delta thymocytes from the thymus. Subset reported: FACS-sorted CD3+ TCRalphabeta- TCRVdelta1+ TCRVdelta2- thymocytes. These receptors originate from a boy in the first two years of life who had congenital heart surgery.

Note on this clone: This could be a read error, since a much larger clone is one nucleotide away. The chain uses TRDV1 and TRDJ1; D uncertain. The germline V gene has CDR1 TSWWSYY and CDR2 QGS. This CDR3 region has 19 residues. The V gene lost 4 bases and the J gene lost 0 bases, with 24 bases spanning the gap. The CDR3 bases are TGTGCTCTTGGGGTATATTGCATTTTGGGCGGTCCGTACACCGATAAACTCATCTTT. It specifies CALGVYCILGGPYTDKLIF.

This clone was counted between two and nine times. This chain joins TRDV1 and TRDJ1; 9 positions agree with TRDD3. V was pared by 5 bases and J by 0 bases, with 22 bases of the junction left unmatched. This CDR3 is 21 amino acids long. CDR1 is TSWWSYY, CDR2 QGS, per germline. The CDR3 DNA is TGTGCTCTTGGGAAAGTCTACTTAAATCCGACTGGGGGACCCTACACCGATAAACTCATCTTT. Protein product: CALGKVYLNPTGGPYTDKLIF.

This clone has a handful of counts. V and J are TRDV1 and TRDJ1; 7 bases line up with TRDD2. The CDR3 contains 22 residues. J was trimmed by 3 bases and V by 0 bases; bases with no gene match: 25. In germline, CDR1 is TSWWSYY, CDR2 QGS. In DNA form, the CDR3 reads TGTGCTCTTGGGGAACTATTCCCCCTCATTTTTCCTACGGGACCCGGACCCGATAAACTCATCTTT. Translating gives CALGELFPLIFPTGPGPDKLIF.

On this clone itself: The same CDR3 also results from other DNA sequences found in this sample. This chain uses TRDV1 with TRDJ1, with TRDD3 identical over 8 bases. The V and J ends lost 3 bases and 5 bases, in that order; junction bases with no gene match: 11. This CDR3 is built from 16 residues. The germline gives CDR1 TSWWSYY, CDR2 QGS. The CDR3 DNA follows: TGTGCTCTTGGGGACCCACGCTGTGGGATACGTGATAAACTCATCTTT. It encodes CALGDPRCGIRDKLIF.

This clone came up a few times. The rearrangement uses TRDV1 and TRDJ1; D perhaps matches TRDD2 (9 bases). V was cut by 2 bases and J by 2 bases, with 21 bases left in between. This CDR3 is built from 18 residues. Per germline, CDR1 TSWWSYY and CDR2 QGS. The CDR3 protein is CALGESLPTTGGTDKLIF. CDR3 coding DNA: TGTGCTCTTGGGGAATCCCTTCCTACCACTGGGGGTACCGATAAACTCATCTTT.

There are a few counts of this clone. Additional DNA sequences in this sample encode the identical CDR3. The genes are TRDV1 and TRDJ1; 9 nucleotides agree with TRDD3. Trimming at V came to 3 bases and at J to 0 bases, leaving 26 bases not matched to a gene. There are 23 residues in the CDR3. The germline CDR1 and CDR2 sequences are TSWWSYY and QGS. The CDR3: CALGDAKAFPSTGGPLYTDKLIF. The CDR3 DNA is TGTGCTCTTGGGGACGCGAAGGCCTTCCCCAGTACTGGGGGACCCCTGTACACCGATAAACTCATCTTT.

In regard to this clone: Other nucleotide sequences from this sample produce the same CDR3. This chain joins TRDV1 and TRDJ1, with 11 bases identical to TRDD3. Germline CDR1 TSWWSYY, CDR2 QGS. CDR3 length equals 19 residues. J lost 9 bases, V lost 3 bases, and 21 bases had no gene match. The CDR3 protein is CALGDRPRRLYWGIAELIF. DNA of the CDR3: TGTGCTCTTGGGGACCGGCCCCGTCGGCTCTACTGGGGGATAGCAGAACTCATCTTT.

The chain is built from TRDV1 and TRDJ1, with TRDD3 matching over 8 bases. The germline CDR1 and CDR2 sequences are TSWWSYY and QGS. The V and J ends lost 2 bases and 0 bases, in that order; junction bases with no gene match: 26. This CDR3 contains 23 residues. The DNA of the CDR3 is TGTGCTCTTGGGGAAGGTATTTTTTCCCGCGGTCGGGGGGATAACGAGGACACCGATAAACTCATCTTT. Translating it yields CALGEGIFSRGRGDNEDTDKLIF.

The rearrangement joins TRDV1 to TRDJ1; 9 positions agree with TRDD3. Germline V gives CDR1 TSWWSYY, CDR2 QGS. The CDR3 is made up of 19 amino acids. V was pared by 1 base and J by 6 bases, with 18 bases of the junction left unmatched. The DNA of the CDR3 is TGTGCTCTTGGGGAACCCGGATGGGCGAACAGGGGATACGCGTATAAACTCATCTTT. This translates into CALGEPGWANRGYAYKLIF.

This chain links TRDV1 with TRDJ1; 10 bases line up with TRDD3. This CDR3 has 22 residues. CDR1 is TSWWSYY, CDR2 QGS, per germline. V shed 0 bases, J shed 0 bases, and the junction held 19 bases outside the gene matches. CDR3 sequence: CALGELAYPYWGMHPDTDKLIF. CDR3 DNA: TGTGCTCTTGGGGAACTTGCCTACCCTTACTGGGGGATGCACCCCGACACCGATAAACTCATCTTT.

This clone was seen more than once but under ten times. A much larger clone lies a single base off, so this may be a read error. The chain combines TRDV1 with TRDJ1; 8 bases are a match to TRDD3. The CDR3 is 18 amino acids. Germline values: CDR1 TSWWSYY, CDR2 QGS. The ends lost 2 bases at V and 4 bases at J; junction bases unmatched: 15. The CDR3 reads CALGEERMRNWGGDKLIF. In nucleotides, the CDR3 is TGTGCTCTTGGGGAAGAGAGGATGCGAAACTGGGGGGGCGATAAACTCATCTTT.

About this clone itself: Compared with germline, one end of the junction differs, possibly owing to a read error. This chain links TRDV1 with TRDJ1; 7 positions match TRDD3. This CDR3 comprises 19 residues. Germline V gene lookup returns CDR1 TSWWSYY and CDR2 QGS. The CDR3 DNA reads as TGTGCTCTTGGGGGGCTCCGTACTGGGGATATGGGATCCACCGATATACTCATCTTT. This codes for CALGGLRTGDMGSTDILIF.

This clone qualifies as medium-sized. The sample has other DNA sequences that encode this CDR3 too. This rearrangement joins TRDV1 to TRDJ1; D may be TRDD2 or TRDD3 (7 bases each). CDR3 length equals 19 residues. CDR1 TSWWSYY and CDR2 QGS come from the germline V gene. Trimming cost V 4 bases and J 6 bases, with 30 bases left between them. CDR3 sequence reads: CALGGAFSYLVLGTHKLIF. CDR3 bases: TGTGCTCTTGGGGGAGCCTTTTCCTACTTGGTACTGGGGACACATAAACTCATCTTT.

This clone has only a few counts. The same CDR3 also results from other DNA sequences found in this sample. The chain uses TRDV1 and TRDJ1, with 7 bases that match TRDD2. The CDR3 loop spans 18 amino acids. The trim removed 4 bases at V and 0 bases at J, leaving 14 bases unmatched. The V gene's germline CDR1 is TSWWSYY and CDR2 QGS. CDR3 residues: CALGVPFLPSLYTDKLIF. DNA of the CDR3: TGTGCTCTTGGGGTCCCCTTCCTCCCGTCGTTGTACACCGATAAACTCATCTTT.

Concerning this clone: It differs at one base from a far larger clone, so likely a read error. The chain couples TRDV2 to TRDJ1; D unclear. The CDR3 loop spans 14 amino acids. The V and J ends lost 5 bases and 2 bases respectively, with 14 bases between them. Germline V CDR1 and CDR2: GEAIGNYY, EKD. The CDR3 here is CACATWIRTDKLIF. The CDR3 DNA reads as TGTGCCTGTGCCACATGGATCCGGACCGATAAACTCATCTTT.

As regards this clone: One base away lies a much larger clone, so this may be a sequencing read error. Other DNA sequences in the sample encode the same CDR3. The V and J genes are TRDV1 and TRDJ1; 10 nucleotides line up with TRDD3. The V and J ends lost 0 bases and 0 bases, in that order; junction bases with no gene match: 16. Germline CDR1 reads TSWWSYY; CDR2 reads QGS. The length of the CDR3 is 21 residues. The CDR3 region has the DNA TGTGCTCTTGGGGAACTCCCCTTTACCAGCGGGGGATACGACAACACCGATAAACTCATCTTT. As protein: CALGELPFTSGGYDNTDKLIF.

A remark on this clone: Because the CDR3's place on the DNA is in doubt, the DNA is left out and the CDR3 is given as listed by TCRdb. Other DNA variants within this sample encode the same CDR3. The rearrangement joins TRDV1 to TRDJ1; the table's D gene call, TRDD3, was not cross checked with the DNA. Including both end residues, the CDR3 is 18 amino acids long. The germline CDR1 and CDR2 sequences are TSWWSYY and QGS. The CDR3 spells CALGSPLYWGIGADKLIF.

About this clone itself: Other DNA sequences within the sample encode an identical CDR3. The chain carries TRDV1 and TRDJ1, with TRDD3 matching 7 bases. Germline-derived CDR1 and CDR2 are TSWWSYY and QGS. The CDR3 is 21 residues long. Unmatched junction bases numbered 20, after V lost 1 base and J lost 0 bases. The CDR3, as DNA: TGTGCTCTTGGGGAACGGGGTTCAAACACTGGGGCCGGGGTGTACACCGATAAACTCATCTTT. It translates to CALGERGSNTGAGVYTDKLIF.

This chain links TRDV1 with TRDJ1; TRDD3 might be the D (6 bases). Germline loops: CDR1 TSWWSYY, CDR2 QGS. V lost 2 bases to trimming and J lost 0 bases, with 13 bases between them. The CDR3 length is 16 residues. CDR3 coding DNA: TGTGCTCTTGGGGAAGGGGGGGACTCGTACACCGATAAACTCATCTTT. Translated: CALGEGGDSYTDKLIF.

This clone is medium-sized by share. V gene TRDV1 combines with J gene TRDJ1, with TRDD3 matching 9 bases. This CDR3 has 17 amino acids. Germline V gene data show CDR1 as TSWWSYY and CDR2 as QGS. V lost 3 bases, J lost 8 bases, and 16 bases stayed unmatched. This CDR3 is CALGDTAYHWGRGKLIF. The DNA of the CDR3 is TGTGCTCTTGGGGATACTGCTTACCACTGGGGGAGGGGAAAACTCATCTTT.

This chain uses TRDV1 with TRDJ1, with 10 bases aligning to TRDD3. Germline V gene sequence: CDR1 TSWWSYY, CDR2 QGS. The CDR3 has 19 residues. V trimming: 1 base; J trimming: 0 bases; junction bases outside the gene matches: 11. Here the CDR3 DNA reads TGTGCTCTTGGGGAACCCTGTCGGGGGGATACGAGTTACACCGATAAACTCATCTTT. It translates to CALGEPCRGDTSYTDKLIF.

About this clone: The sample holds other DNA sequences that translate to the same CDR3. This chain connects TRDV1 to TRDJ1; D is perhaps TRDD3 (7 bases). There are 22 residues in the CDR3. Germline assignment: CDR1 TSWWSYY and CDR2 QGS. Trimming left V 6 bases short and J 4 bases short, with 39 bases between. CDR3 bases: TGTGCTCTTGGATCCAACTTCCTTGTTACTGGGGATAATGCATATACTTGCGATAAACTCATCTTT. Translated: CALGSNFLVTGDNAYTCDKLIF.

This clone was picked up a small number of times. J is TRDJ1 and V is TRDV1, with 11 bases identical to TRDD3. Germline CDR1 is TSWWSYY and CDR2 is QGS. The CDR3 covers 21 residues. V shed 2 bases and J 8 bases; nucleotides not matched to a gene: 25. Written as DNA, the CDR3 is TGTGCTCTTGGGGAATCCGTTTCCCGCCCTCCTAGAGTGGGGGATACGTTAAAACTCATCTTT. Protein sequence: CALGESVSRPPRVGDTLKLIF.

This clone was counted only a few times. The chain employs TRDV1 and TRDJ1; unclear D gene. The V gene lost 5 bases and the J gene lost 5 bases, with 24 bases spanning the gap. Germline V CDR1 and CDR2: TSWWSYY, QGS. The CDR3 is made up of 17 amino acids. The CDR3 DNA reads as TGTGCTCTTGGGACCCTTTCGCCCCAACTCCCCCGAGATAAACTCATCTTT. Encoded protein: CALGTLSPQLPRDKLIF.

This clone qualifies as medium-sized (0.01 to 0.1%). J is TRDJ1 and V is TRDV2; D is uncertain. This CDR3 contains 13 residues. The V end was cut by 7 bases, the J end by 3 bases, with 14 bases between. The V gene's germline CDR1 is GEAIGNYY and CDR2 EKD. The CDR3 bases are TGTGCCTGCGGAGGAGGATTCGCCGATAAACTCATCTTT. Its protein is CACGGGFADKLIF.

V gene TRDV1 combines with J gene TRDJ1, with 7 positions matching TRDD2. V dropped 3 bases and J dropped 2; count of bases not matched to a gene: 21. The germline CDR1 and CDR2 sequences are TSWWSYY and QGS. There are 20 residues in the CDR3. The CDR3 region is CALGDHSYAGGGGSTDKLIF. The CDR3 DNA sequence: TGTGCTCTTGGGGACCATTCCTACGCGGGGGGGGGCGGTAGTACCGATAAACTCATCTTT.

This clone was detected a few times. This sequence joins TRDV1 and TRDJ1, with TRDD3 matching 13 bases. Per germline, CDR1 TSWWSYY and CDR2 QGS. V was pared by 1 base and J by 4 bases, with 33 bases of the junction left unmatched. The CDR3 contains 26 residues. CDR3 sequence: CALGEPKGLPSGTGGYAFQCNDKLIF. The CDR3 DNA sequence: TGTGCTCTTGGGGAACCGAAGGGCCTTCCCTCAGGTACTGGGGGATACGCGTTTCAGTGTAACGATAAACTCATCTTT.

This clone was seen a handful of times. A read error may produce the germline difference seen at one junction end. The J gene is TRDJ2, the V gene TRDV1; 10 bases agree with TRDD3. Germline assignment: CDR1 TSWWSYY and CDR2 QGS. The CDR3 runs to 23 residues. The CDR3, as DNA: TGTGCTCTTGGGGGTGACAATTTCCGCTCGCCCGAGGGGGGGGATACGCTGACAACACAACTCTTCTTT. This translates into CALGGDNFRSPEGGDTLTTQLFF.

This chain uses TRDV1 with TRDJ1; D possibly corresponds to TRDD3 (5 bases). The ends were cut back, 0 bases at V and 0 bases at J, with 17 bases in the middle. Per the germline V gene, CDR1 is TSWWSYY and CDR2 is QGS. The CDR3 length is 18 residues. CDR3 amino acids: CALGELERRGPHTDKLIF. The DNA for the CDR3 is TGTGCTCTTGGGGAACTGGAGCGCAGGGGGCCGCACACCGATAAACTCATCTTT.